The 18 T cell receptor beta chains listed next were all sequenced from one sample in a study of blood T cell repertoires in COVID-19. Repertoires were generated with immunoSEQ multiplex PCR, while TCRdb's copy carries only in-frame clones and drops some. This table holds under 13,000 clones, 65% to 90% found once. Sequencing was done on a sample of peripheral blood. These TCRs come from a man aged 65-85 years with active COVID-19.

The chain carries TRBV11-2 and TRBJ2-6; 9 bases are a match to TRBD1. Per germline, CDR1 SGHAT and CDR2 FQNNGV. This CDR3 comprises 17 residues. The V and J ends lost 5 bases and 3 bases, in that order; junction bases with no gene match: 8. CDR3 in DNA: TGTGCCAGCAGCCAGTTAACAGGGGGCGGTGGGGCCAACGTCCTGACTTTC. Amino acids: CASSQLTGGGGANVLTF. Variable domain in full (rest from reference TRBV11-2 and TRBJ2-6): EAGVAQSPRYKIIEKRQSVAFWCNPISGHATLYWYQQILGQGPKLLIQFQNNGVVDDSQLPKDRFSAERLKGVDSTLKIQPAKLEDSAVYLCASSQLTGGGGANVLTFGAGSRLTVL.

The rearrangement joins TRBV19 to TRBJ2-7; 8 bases match TRBD1. CDR3 length: 14 residues. Trimming took 5 bases from V and 6 from J; bases not matched to a gene: 9. The germline gives CDR1 LNHDA, CDR2 SQIVND (reference sequence). The CDR3 DNA follows: TGTGCCAGTAGTCCACCCGGGACAGGCGGCGAGCAGTACTTC. Its protein product is CASSPPGTGGEQYF.

This clone appeared once. The chain carries TRBV18 and TRBJ2-1, with D tentatively TRBD1 (7 bases). CDR3 size: 14 residues. Germline V gene lookup returns CDR1 KGHSH and CDR2 LQKENI. V shed 4 bases and J shed 4 bases, with 11 bases lying between them. CDR3 in amino acids: CASSRGTEYNEQFF. The CDR3 DNA reads TGTGCCAGCTCACGCGGGACAGAATACAATGAGCAGTTCTTC.

The chain links TRBV6-5 to TRBJ1-2, with a weak D call TRBD1 (5 bases). V was shortened by 5 bases and J by 8 bases, with 12 bases between the two germline ends. CDR1 and CDR2 (germline): MNHEY, SVGAGI. The CDR3 runs 12 residues. The CDR3 DNA reads as TGTGCCAGCAGTCAGGAGGAGGGGGGCTACACCTTC. Translated: CASSQEEGGYTF.

The V and J genes are TRBV27 and TRBJ1-1; tentatively, D is TRBD1 (6 bases). Trimming left V 0 bases short and J 10 bases short, with 18 bases between. The CDR3 is made up of 15 amino acids. Germline lookup yields CDR1 MNHEY and CDR2 SMNVEV (reference sequence). CDR3 sequence (DNA): TGTGCCAGCAGTTTATCGGGGGGGCGGGGAGCTGGAGCTTTCTTT. This encodes CASSLSGGRGAGAFF.

The V call is TRBV14, the J call TRBJ2-5; 9 bases match TRBD1. From germline, CDR1 is SGHDN and CDR2 FVKESK. Unmatched junction bases numbered 2, after V lost 4 bases and J lost 5 bases. The CDR3 contains 13 residues. The CDR3, as DNA: TGTGCCAGCAGCCGGGACAGGGTGGAGACCCAGTACTTC. Its translation is CASSRDRVETQYF.

The chain links TRBV4-1 to TRBJ2-7; unclear D gene. The CDR3 runs 15 residues. Germline CDR1 is MGHRA and CDR2 is YSYEKL. Trimming stripped 1 base from V and 4 bases from J, with 14 bases between. This CDR3 reads CASSQAFSIGYEQYF. The CDR3 DNA follows: TGCGCCAGCAGCCAAGCCTTTAGCATCGGTTACGAGCAGTACTTC.

The chain links TRBV5-1 to TRBJ1-4; unclear D gene. V lost 6 bases, J lost 8 bases, and 14 bases lay in between. This CDR3 comprises 13 residues. In germline, CDR1 is SGHRS, CDR2 YFSETQ. CDR3 in amino acids: CASNLGYGEKLFF. For the CDR3, the DNA is TGCGCCAGCAACCTCGGATACGGGGAAAAACTGTTTTTT.

This clone was detected once. The genes are TRBV7-6 and TRBJ2-7, with 7 bases fitting TRBD1. Germline V gene lookup returns CDR1 SGHVS and CDR2 FNYEAQ. V was pared by 1 base and J by 4 bases, with 7 bases of the junction left unmatched. This CDR3 spans 15 amino acids. In nucleotides, the CDR3 is TGTGCCAGCAGCTTAGAGGCTGGGACAGCTTACGAGCAGTACTTC. Its protein product is CASSLEAGTAYEQYF.

The chain recombines TRBV2 with TRBJ1-6; a weak D match, TRBD1 (6 bases). The V end was cut by 5 bases, the J end by 14 bases, with 19 bases between. This CDR3 is 14 amino acids long. In germline, CDR1 is SNHLY, CDR2 FYNNEI. The CDR3 sequence: CASSRGGARDSLHF. Written as DNA, the CDR3 is TGTGCCAGCAGTAGGGGGGGGGCCCGAGATTCCCTCCACTTT.

V is TRBV30 and J is TRBJ1-2; TRBD1 agrees at 8 bases. The V segment lost 4 bases and the J segment 4 bases; nucleotides outside the gene matches: 8. The CDR3 is 14 residues long. Germline loops: CDR1 GTSNPN, CDR2 SVGIG (reference sequence). For the CDR3, the DNA is TGTGCCTGGACCCGGGACAGGATAATCTATGGCTACACCTTC. It translates to CAWTRDRIIYGYTF.

The chain is built from TRBV2 and TRBJ2-2, with D possibly TRBD2 on 5 matching bases. The CDR3 loop spans 13 amino acids. Per the germline V gene, CDR1 is SNHLY and CDR2 is FYNNEI. V dropped 7 bases and J dropped 7 bases, with 13 bases sitting between them. The CDR3 region is CASIFNRGGELFF. DNA for the CDR3: TGTGCCAGCATTTTTAACCGGGGCGGGGAGCTGTTTTTT.

This chain uses TRBV29-1 with TRBJ1-2, with TRBD1 matching over 7 bases. Germline V gives CDR1 SQVTM, CDR2 ANQGSEA. V lost 2 bases and J lost 7; bases outside the gene matches: 10. This CDR3 has 14 residues. The CDR3 nucleotides are TGCAGCGTTGAATCGGGGACAGCACCAATTGGCTACACCTTC. Translated: CSVESGTAPIGYTF.

The chain uses TRBV29-1 and TRBJ1-5; tentative D call: TRBD1 (5 bases). The CDR3 is 14 residues long. Looked up from germline, CDR1 is SQVTM and CDR2 is ANQGSEA. V was clipped by 2 bases and J by 6 bases, with 14 bases between them. CDR3 DNA: TGCAGCGTTGAATGCAGGGCCCCAGGTCAGCCCCAGCATTTT. Translating gives CSVECRAPGQPQHF.

The table lists this clone with a count of one. The chain has TRBV7-2 and TRBJ1-2, with D uncertain. Germline V gene lookup returns CDR1 SGHTA and CDR2 FQGNSA. V gave up 5 bases and J gave up 4 bases, with 5 bases separating them. The CDR3 loop spans 11 amino acids. CDR3 loop: CASSGSYGYTF. DNA of the CDR3: TGTGCCAGCAGCGGCAGCTATGGCTACACCTTC.

This clone was counted only a few times. The chain uses TRBV7-6 and TRBJ1-2; the match to TRBD1 covers 10 bases. Germline CDR1 reads SGHVS; CDR2 reads FNYEAQ. The J segment lost 4 bases and the V segment lost 2 bases, leaving 7 bases of the junction unmatched. The CDR3 runs 16 residues. CDR3 nucleotide sequence: TGTGCCAGCAGCTTACTGACAGGGGGCACTGGCTATGGCTACACCTTC. Its translation: CASSLLTGGTGYGYTF.

CDR3: CSVVGLGTGYEQYF. CDR3 coding DNA: TGCAGCGTTGTCGGACTAGGGACGGGATACGAGCAGTACTTC. The chain links TRBV29-1 to TRBJ2-7, with 7 positions matching TRBD2. Germline CDR1 is SQVTM and CDR2 is ANQGSEA. The CDR3 is 14 amino acids. With V trimmed by 4 bases and J by 4 bases, 10 bases remained unmatched.

V gene TRBV18 combines with J gene TRBJ2-5; TRBD1 aligns across 7 bases. TRBJ2-7 matches the DNA end more closely, so the J call is doubtful. CDR3 length: 13 amino acids. The germline CDR1 and CDR2 sequences are KGHSH and LQKENI. CDR3 nucleotides: TGTGCCAGCTCCCGGGACAGCCTATACGAGCAGTACTTC. Its translation is CASSRDSLYEQYF.